This entry features one T cell receptor (beta chain) sequence. Germline V gives CDR1 GTSNPN, CDR2 SVGIG (reference sequence). The CDR3 has 11 amino acids. V was shortened by 4 bases and J by 8 bases, with 11 bases between the two germline ends. These data belong to a study of blood T cell repertoires in COVID-19. About the research overall: Acute-phase and convalescent COVID-19 samples originated in the United States, Italy and Spain.

Method: immunoSEQ multiplex PCR; TCRdb's copy keeps in-frame clones and lacks some. The table has roughly 240,000 clones, roughly 83% seen once. This TCR came from an elderly woman with COVID-19, enrolled during active disease. The material sequenced was peripheral blood. The V gene is TRBV30, the J gene TRBJ1-2, with D unresolved. CDR3 sequence: CAWTNGVGYTF. CDR3 nucleotide sequence: TGTGCCTGGACCAACGGGGTCGGCTACACCTTC.